This entry lists 19 T cell receptor beta chains sequenced from one sample in a study of radiation and T cells in renal cell carcinoma. The data were produced by immunoSEQ multiplex PCR, yet TCRdb's version contains in-frame clones alone and is incomplete. The sample carries fewer than 200,000 clones, about 88% recorded once. The sample's time point: blood 4 weeks post-SBRT, at nephrectomy. The treatment denotes: 15 Gy SBRT to primary tumor, nephrectomy 4 weeks later. The specimen comprised blood, sampled from a patient whose treatment included radiotherapy and nephrectomy. These TCRs come from a woman aged 50 to 60 with renal cell carcinoma.

The chain is built from TRBV6-6 and TRBJ2-2, with D possibly matching TRBD2 (7 bases). CDR1 and CDR2 from the germline V gene are MNHNY and SVGAGI (reference sequence). This CDR3 region has 13 residues. Deletions cut 6 bases from V and 7 bases from J, with 12 bases between. The CDR3 region has the DNA TGTGCCAGCAGGGCAGGGGAGGGCGGGGAGCTGTTTTTT. This sequence encodes CASRAGEGGELFF.

The chain recombines TRBV2 with TRBJ2-5, with D hard to call. CDR3 length equals 12 residues. Germline CDR1 SNHLY, CDR2 FYNNEI. The V and J ends lost 7 bases and 3 bases respectively, with 9 bases between them. The CDR3 DNA is TGTGCCAGCACGAGCGACAAAGAGACCCAGTACTTC. Translating it yields CASTSDKETQYF.

The gene calls are TRBV11-2 and TRBJ1-1, with 11 positions matching TRBD1. J was trimmed by 5 bases and V by 2 bases; bases with no gene match: 1. The CDR3 is made up of 14 amino acids. Germline CDR1 reads SGHAT; CDR2 reads FQNNGV. The CDR3 DNA reads TGTGCCAGCAGCTTACGGGACAGGGGGACTGAAGCTTTCTTT. Translated: CASSLRDRGTEAFF.

The chain is built from TRBV7-3 and TRBJ1-1; tentatively, D is TRBD1 (6 bases). This CDR3 has 15 amino acids. Germline lookup yields CDR1 SGHTA and CDR2 FQGTGA. V was trimmed by 3 bases and J by 2 bases, leaving 13 bases between them. The chain's CDR3 is CASSLTGHINTEAFF. In DNA, the CDR3 is TGTGCCAGCAGCTTGACGGGACATATAAACACTGAAGCTTTCTTT.

CDR3 sequence: CASKGINGELFF. The DNA of the CDR3 is TGTGCCAGTAAGGGGATTAACGGGGAGCTGTTTTTT. The chain has TRBV6-6 and TRBJ2-2; D perhaps matches TRBD1 (5 bases). V was pared by 9 bases and J by 7 bases, with 12 bases between. The CDR3 spans 12 residues. The germline V gene encodes CDR1 MNHNY and CDR2 SVGAGI (reference sequence).

This clone was picked up one time. This chain uses TRBV7-8 with TRBJ1-1; no firm D call. CDR3 length: 17 residues. Trimming shortened V by 5 bases and J by 2 bases, and 21 bases separated the two germline ends. Per germline, CDR1 SGHVS and CDR2 FQNEAQ. CDR3: CASSHTRIRIGNTEAFF. CDR3 nucleotides: TGTGCCAGCAGCCACACCAGGATCAGAATAGGAAACACTGAAGCTTTCTTT.

V is TRBV2 and J is TRBJ1-1; weak D call: TRBD1 (5 bases). Trimming pared 8 bases from V and 0 bases from J, leaving 10 bases between. This CDR3 spans 13 amino acids. CDR1 and CDR2 from the germline V gene are SNHLY and FYNNEI. CDR3 loop: CASLADMNTEAFF. The CDR3 nucleotides read TGTGCCAGCCTGGCGGACATGAACACTGAAGCTTTCTTT.

This rearrangement joins TRBV5-5 to TRBJ1-5, with D possibly matching TRBD1 (6 bases). CDR1 and CDR2 from the germline V gene are SGHKS and YYEKEE (reference sequence). Trimming shortened V by 4 bases and J by 3 bases, and 14 bases separated the two germline ends. The CDR3 contains 15 residues. In DNA form, the CDR3 reads TGTGCCAGCAGCCCCGGTGGGGGCGTCAATCAGCCCCAGCATTTT. Encoded protein: CASSPGGGVNQPQHF. Filled out from reference TRBV5-5 and TRBJ1-5, the complete variable domain reads DAGVTQSPTHLIKTRGQQVTLRCSPISGHKSVSWYQQVLGQGPQFIFQYYEKEERGRGNFPDRFSARQFPNYSSELNVNALLLGDSALYLCASSPGGGVNQPQHFGDGTRLSIL.

The chain couples TRBV7-9 to TRBJ1-2; 10 bases match TRBD1. V trimming: 5 bases; J trimming: 2 bases; junction bases outside the gene matches: 2. The CDR3 has 14 amino acids. The germline V gene encodes CDR1 SEHNR and CDR2 FQNEAQ (reference sequence). The CDR3 loop is CASSGQGGNYGYTF. The CDR3, as DNA: TGTGCCAGCAGCGGACAGGGGGGCAACTATGGCTACACCTTC.

This chain uses TRBV18 with TRBJ1-2; 7 bases agree with TRBD1. This CDR3 contains 13 residues. Germline CDR1 KGHSH, CDR2 LQKENI. Trimming cost V 6 bases and J 5 bases; bases outside gene matches: 6. CDR3 in amino acids: CASSTTGRYGYTF. The CDR3 region has the DNA TGTGCCAGCTCCACGACAGGGAGATATGGCTACACCTTC.

The rearrangement uses TRBV29-1 and TRBJ1-2, with 7 nucleotides matching TRBD1. J gave up 2 bases and V 3 bases, and 3 bases lay outside the gene matches. The CDR3 consists of 13 residues. Per the germline V gene, CDR1 is SQVTM and CDR2 is ANQGSEA. The CDR3 bases are TGCAGCGTTGAGGGACAGCTGAACTATGGCTACACCTTC. Protein product: CSVEGQLNYGYTF.

The rearrangement joins TRBV7-2 to TRBJ2-7; 11 bases align to TRBD1. The germline V gene has CDR1 SGHTA and CDR2 FQGNSA. The J segment lost 3 bases and the V segment lost 4 bases, leaving 2 bases of the junction unmatched. This CDR3 spans 14 amino acids. For the CDR3, the DNA is TGTGCCAGCAGCTGGGACAGGGGGGACTACGAGCAGTACTTC. Its translation is CASSWDRGDYEQYF.

This clone was seen only a few times. The chain joins TRBV9 to TRBJ2-7; no definite D call. Germline V gene data show CDR1 as SGDLS and CDR2 as YYNGEE. V lost 2 bases to trimming and J lost 5 bases, with 14 bases between them. This CDR3 contains 14 residues. The CDR3 region is CASSVMWSAHEQYF. The CDR3, as DNA: TGTGCCAGCAGCGTTATGTGGTCCGCCCACGAGCAGTACTTC.

Comment on this clone: Other DNA sequences in the same sample also yield this CDR3. V gene TRBV18 combines with J gene TRBJ1-1; D unclear. V lost 5 bases, J lost 1 base, and 5 bases lay in between. The CDR3 contains 12 residues. CDR1 is KGHSH, CDR2 LQKENI, per germline. This CDR3 is CASSDANTEAFF. DNA of the CDR3: TGTGCCAGCTCAGATGCGAACACTGAAGCTTTCTTT.

This clone was observed a few times. The CDR3 DNA sequence: TGTGCCAGCAGTTTATCCTCCGTCGGGACTGAAGCTTTCTTT. Its protein product is CASSLSSVGTEAFF. V gene TRBV9 combines with J gene TRBJ1-1, with D hard to call. V dropped 5 bases and J dropped 5 bases, with 16 bases sitting between them. This CDR3 spans 14 amino acids. The germline V gene has CDR1 SGDLS and CDR2 YYNGEE.

This chain joins TRBV7-8 and TRBJ1-2, with a weak D call TRBD1 (5 bases). Trimming pared 8 bases from V and 4 bases from J, leaving 14 bases between. The germline V gene has CDR1 SGHVS and CDR2 FQNEAQ. There are 13 residues in the CDR3. The CDR3 reads CASGRLGVYGYTF. CDR3 nucleotides: TGTGCCAGCGGCCGACTAGGGGTCTATGGCTACACCTTC. The complete variable domain, with remaining parts taken from reference TRBV7-8 and TRBJ1-2, reads GAGVSQSPRYKVAKRGQDVALRCDPISGHVSLFWYQQALGQGPEFLTYFQNEAQLDKSGLPSDRFFAERPEGSVSTLKIQRTQQEDSAVYLCASGRLGVYGYTFGSGTRLTVV.

This clone showed up just a few times. The chain combines TRBV7-3 with TRBJ1-6; D not resolved. Trimming removed 6 bases from V and 5 bases from J, with 8 bases in between. The CDR3 runs to 13 residues. CDR1 is SGHTA and CDR2 is FQGTGA in the germline V gene. The CDR3 sequence: CASSRQNNSPLHF. CDR3 bases: TGTGCCAGCAGTCGGCAAAATAATTCACCCCTCCACTTT.

This chain uses TRBV19 with TRBJ1-1, with D possibly matching TRBD1 (5 bases). The V end was cut by 4 bases, the J end by 1 base, with 22 bases between. This CDR3 comprises 18 residues. Germline lookup yields CDR1 LNHDA and CDR2 SQIVND (reference sequence). The CDR3 loop is CASSNHRGGRRTNTEAFF. The CDR3 DNA reads TGTGCCAGTAGTAACCATCGGGGGGGGAGGAGGACGAACACTGAAGCTTTCTTT.

The CDR3 region has the DNA TGTGCCAGCAGGACCGGGGGAGCTAATGAAAAACTGTTTTTT. Translated: CASRTGGANEKLFF. J is TRBJ1-4 and V is TRBV2, with D perhaps TRBD1 (5 bases). CDR1 and CDR2 from the germline V gene are SNHLY and FYNNEI. The CDR3 spans 14 residues. V shed 6 bases and J shed 3 bases, with 11 bases lying between them.